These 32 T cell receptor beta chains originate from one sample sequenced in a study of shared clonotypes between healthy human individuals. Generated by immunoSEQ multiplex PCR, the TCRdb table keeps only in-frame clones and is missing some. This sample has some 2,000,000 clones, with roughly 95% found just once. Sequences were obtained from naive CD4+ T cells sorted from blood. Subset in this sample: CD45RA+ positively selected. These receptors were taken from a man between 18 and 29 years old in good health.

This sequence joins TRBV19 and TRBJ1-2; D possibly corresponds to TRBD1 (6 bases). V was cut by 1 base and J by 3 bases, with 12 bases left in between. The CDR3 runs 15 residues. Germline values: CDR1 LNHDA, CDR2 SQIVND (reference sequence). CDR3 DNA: TGTGCCAGTAGTATAGCTCTGGACAGCTACTATGGCTACACCTTC. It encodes CASSIALDSYYGYTF.

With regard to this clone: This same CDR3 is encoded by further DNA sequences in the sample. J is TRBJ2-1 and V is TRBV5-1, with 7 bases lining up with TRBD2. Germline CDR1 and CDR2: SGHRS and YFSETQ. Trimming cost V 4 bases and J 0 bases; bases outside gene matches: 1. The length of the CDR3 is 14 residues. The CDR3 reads CASSTGGSYNEQFF. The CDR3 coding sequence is TGCGCCAGCAGCACGGGAGGCTCCTACAATGAGCAGTTCTTC.

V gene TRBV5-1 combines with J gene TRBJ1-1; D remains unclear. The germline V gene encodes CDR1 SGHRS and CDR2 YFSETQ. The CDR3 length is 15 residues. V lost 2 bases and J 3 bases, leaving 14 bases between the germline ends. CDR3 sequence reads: CASSFMARSDTEAFF. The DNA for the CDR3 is TGCGCCAGCAGCTTTATGGCACGGAGCGACACTGAAGCTTTCTTT.

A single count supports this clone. CDR3 loop: CASRGTSGGVHTQYF. In DNA form, the CDR3 reads TGTGCCAGCAGGGGGACTAGCGGGGGAGTTCATACGCAGTATTTT. The chain recombines TRBV2 with TRBJ2-3; 14 bases fit TRBD2. Germline CDR1 and CDR2: SNHLY and FYNNEI. J lost 7 bases, V lost 6 bases, and 6 bases had no gene match. The CDR3 spans 15 residues. The full variable domain, in which reference TRBV2 and TRBJ2-3 provide the parts outside the CDR3, is EPEVTQTPSHQVTQMGQEVILRCVPISNHLYFYWYRQILGQKVEFLVSFYNNEISEKSEIFDDQFSVERPDGSNFTLKIRSTKLEDSAMYFCASRGTSGGVHTQYFGPGTRLTVL.

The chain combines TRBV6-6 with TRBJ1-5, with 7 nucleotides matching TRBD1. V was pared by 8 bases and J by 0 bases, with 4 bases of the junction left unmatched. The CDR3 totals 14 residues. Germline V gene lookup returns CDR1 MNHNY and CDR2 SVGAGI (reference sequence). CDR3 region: CASLGQYSNQPQHF. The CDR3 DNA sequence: TGTGCCAGCCTGGGACAGTATAGCAATCAGCCCCAGCATTTT.

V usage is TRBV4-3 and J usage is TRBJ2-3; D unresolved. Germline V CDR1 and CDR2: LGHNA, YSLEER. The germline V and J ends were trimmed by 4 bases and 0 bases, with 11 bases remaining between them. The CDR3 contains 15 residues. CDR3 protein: CASSRILGSTDTQYF. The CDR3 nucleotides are TGCGCCAGCAGCCGCATCCTAGGTAGCACAGATACGCAGTATTTT.

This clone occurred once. CDR3 in DNA: TGTGCCAGCATCCAGGGATACGAGCAGTACTTC. Protein: CASIQGYEQYF. The chain combines TRBV28 with TRBJ2-7; weak D call: TRBD1 (5 bases). The CDR3 sequence is 11 residues long. Germline loops: CDR1 MDHEN, CDR2 SYDVKM. Trimming shortened V by 7 bases and J by 4 bases, and 8 bases separated the two germline ends. The variable domain in full, with the rest retrieved from reference TRBV28 and TRBJ2-7, is DVKVTQSSRYLVKRTGEKVFLECVQDMDHENMFWYRQDPGLGLRLIYFSYDVKMKEKGDIPEGYSVSREKKERFSLILESASTNQTSMYLCASIQGYEQYFGPGTRLTVT.

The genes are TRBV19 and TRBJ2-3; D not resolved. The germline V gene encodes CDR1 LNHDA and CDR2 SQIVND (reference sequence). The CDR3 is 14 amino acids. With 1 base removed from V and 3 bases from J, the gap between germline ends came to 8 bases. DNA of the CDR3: TGTGCCAGTAGTATAGTGGCAAGGACAGATACGCAGTATTTT. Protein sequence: CASSIVARTDTQYF.

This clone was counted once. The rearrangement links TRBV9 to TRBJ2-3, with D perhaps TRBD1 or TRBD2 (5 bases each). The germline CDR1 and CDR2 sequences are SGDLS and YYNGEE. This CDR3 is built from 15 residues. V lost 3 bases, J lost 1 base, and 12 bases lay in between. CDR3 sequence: CASSAIRGGTDTQYF. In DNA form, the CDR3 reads TGTGCCAGCAGCGCCATAAGGGGAGGCACAGATACGCAGTATTTT. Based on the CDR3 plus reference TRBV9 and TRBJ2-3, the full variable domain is DSGVTQTPKHLITATGQRVTLRCSPRSGDLSVYWYQQSLDQGLQFLIQYYNGEERAKGNILERFSAQQFPDLHSELNLSSLELGDSALYFCASSAIRGGTDTQYFGPGTRLTVL.

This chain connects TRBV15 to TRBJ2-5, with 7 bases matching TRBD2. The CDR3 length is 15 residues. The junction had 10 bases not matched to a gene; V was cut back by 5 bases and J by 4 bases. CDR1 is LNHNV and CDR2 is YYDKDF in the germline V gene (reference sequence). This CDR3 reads CATSAEAGFLETQYF. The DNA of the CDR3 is TGTGCCACCAGCGCCGAAGCGGGATTCTTAGAGACCCAGTACTTC.

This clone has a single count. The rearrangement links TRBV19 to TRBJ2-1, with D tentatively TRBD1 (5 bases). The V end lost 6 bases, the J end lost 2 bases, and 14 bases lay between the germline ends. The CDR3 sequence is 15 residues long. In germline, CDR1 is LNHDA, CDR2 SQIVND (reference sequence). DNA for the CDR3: TGTGCCAGTAGATCCCAGGGCCAAACCTACAATGAGCAGTTCTTC. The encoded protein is CASRSQGQTYNEQFF.

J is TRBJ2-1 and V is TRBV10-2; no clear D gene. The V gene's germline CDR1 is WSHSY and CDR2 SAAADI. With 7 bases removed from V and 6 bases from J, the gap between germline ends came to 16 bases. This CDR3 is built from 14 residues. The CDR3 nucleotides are TGCGCCAGCACCCCCCGACCCGTATTCAATGAGCAGTTCTTC. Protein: CASTPRPVFNEQFF.

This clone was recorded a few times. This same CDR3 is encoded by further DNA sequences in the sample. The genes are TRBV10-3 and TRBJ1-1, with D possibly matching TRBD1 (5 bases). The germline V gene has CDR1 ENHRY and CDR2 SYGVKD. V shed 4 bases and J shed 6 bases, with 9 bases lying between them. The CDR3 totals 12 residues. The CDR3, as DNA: TGTGCCATCAGTGGAGGGGCGGCTGAAGCTTTCTTT. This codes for CAISGGAAEAFF.

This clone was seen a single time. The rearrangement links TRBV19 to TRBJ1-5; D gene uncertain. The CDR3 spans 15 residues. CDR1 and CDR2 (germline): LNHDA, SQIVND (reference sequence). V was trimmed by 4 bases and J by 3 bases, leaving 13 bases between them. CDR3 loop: CASSTNSFYNQPQHF. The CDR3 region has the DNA TGTGCCAGTAGTACTAACAGTTTCTACAATCAGCCCCAGCATTTT.

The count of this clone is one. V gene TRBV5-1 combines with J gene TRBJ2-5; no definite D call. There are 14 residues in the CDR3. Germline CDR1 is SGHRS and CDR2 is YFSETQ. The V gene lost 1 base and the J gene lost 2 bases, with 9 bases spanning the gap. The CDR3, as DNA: TGCGCCAGCAGCTTGAGGCCCGCTCAAGAGACCCAGTACTTC. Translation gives CASSLRPAQETQYF.

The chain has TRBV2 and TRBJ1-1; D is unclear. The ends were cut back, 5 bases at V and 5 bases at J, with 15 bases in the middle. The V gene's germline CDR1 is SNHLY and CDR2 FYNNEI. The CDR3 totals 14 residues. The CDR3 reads CASSRLNTRTEAFF. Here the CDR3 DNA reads TGTGCCAGCAGTAGATTAAATACAAGGACTGAAGCTTTCTTT.

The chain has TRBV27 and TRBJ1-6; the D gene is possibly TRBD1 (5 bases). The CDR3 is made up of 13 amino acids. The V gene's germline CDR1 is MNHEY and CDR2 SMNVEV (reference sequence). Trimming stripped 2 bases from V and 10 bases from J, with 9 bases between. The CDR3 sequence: CASSLRGSSPLHF. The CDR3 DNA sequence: TGTGCCAGCAGTTTAAGGGGAAGCTCACCCCTCCACTTT.

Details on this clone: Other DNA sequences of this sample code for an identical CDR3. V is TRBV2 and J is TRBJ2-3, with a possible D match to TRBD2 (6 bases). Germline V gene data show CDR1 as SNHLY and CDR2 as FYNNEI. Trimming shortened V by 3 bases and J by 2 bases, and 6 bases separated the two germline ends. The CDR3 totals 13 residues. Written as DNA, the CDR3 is TGTGCCAGCAGTGAGCGGGACACAGATACGCAGTATTTT. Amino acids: CASSERDTDTQYF.

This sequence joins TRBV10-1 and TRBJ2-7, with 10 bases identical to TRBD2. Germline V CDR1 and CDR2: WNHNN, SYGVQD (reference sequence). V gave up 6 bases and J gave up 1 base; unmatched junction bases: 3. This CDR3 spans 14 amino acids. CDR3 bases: TGCGCCAGCAGCCGGACTAGCGGATCCTACGAGCAGTACTTC. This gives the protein CASSRTSGSYEQYF.

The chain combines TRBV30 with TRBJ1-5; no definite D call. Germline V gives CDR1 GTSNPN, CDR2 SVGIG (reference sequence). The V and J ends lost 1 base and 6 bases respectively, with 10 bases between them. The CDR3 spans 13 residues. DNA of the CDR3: TGTGCCTGGAGTGGATCGGAGGGTCAGCCCCAGCATTTT. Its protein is CAWSGSEGQPQHF.

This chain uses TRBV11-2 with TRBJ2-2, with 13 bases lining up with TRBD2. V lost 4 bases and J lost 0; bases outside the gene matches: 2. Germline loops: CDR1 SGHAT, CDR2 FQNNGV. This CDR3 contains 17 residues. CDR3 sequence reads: CASSWTSGGPNTGELFF. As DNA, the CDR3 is TGTGCCAGCAGCTGGACTAGCGGGGGACCGAACACCGGGGAGCTGTTTTTT.

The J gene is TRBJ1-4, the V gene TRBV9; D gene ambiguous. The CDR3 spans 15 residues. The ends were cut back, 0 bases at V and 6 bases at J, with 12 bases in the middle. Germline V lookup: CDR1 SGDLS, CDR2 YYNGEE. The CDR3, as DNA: TGTGCCAGCAGCGTAGAAGTCAGCCTTGATGAAAAACTGTTTTTT. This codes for CASSVEVSLDEKLFF.

CDR3 region: CASSYGIGPGYTF. CDR3 nucleotide sequence: TGTGCCAGCAGCTACGGCATCGGCCCAGGCTACACCTTC. The chain couples TRBV7-2 to TRBJ1-2; D gene unclear. From germline, CDR1 is SGHTA and CDR2 FQGNSA. The ends were cut back, 4 bases at V and 8 bases at J, with 14 bases in the middle. The CDR3 is 13 amino acids.

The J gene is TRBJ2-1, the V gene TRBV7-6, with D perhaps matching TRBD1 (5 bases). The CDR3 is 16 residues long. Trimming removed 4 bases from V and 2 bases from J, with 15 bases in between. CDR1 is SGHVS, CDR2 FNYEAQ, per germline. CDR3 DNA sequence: TGTGCCAGCAGCTCGCGACCTAGGGGTCCCTACAATGAGCAGTTCTTC. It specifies CASSSRPRGPYNEQFF. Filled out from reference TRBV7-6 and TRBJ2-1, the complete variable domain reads GAGVSQSPRYKVTKRGQDVALRCDPISGHVSLYWYRQALGQGPEFLTYFNYEAQQDKSGLPNDRFSAERPEGSISTLTIQRTEQRDSAMYRCASSSRPRGPYNEQFFGPGTRLTVL.

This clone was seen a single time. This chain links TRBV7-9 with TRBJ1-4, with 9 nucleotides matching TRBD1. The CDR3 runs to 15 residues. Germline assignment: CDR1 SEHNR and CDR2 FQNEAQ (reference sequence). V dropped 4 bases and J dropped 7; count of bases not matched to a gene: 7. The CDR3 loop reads CASSSSGQGAEKLFF. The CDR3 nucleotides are TGTGCCAGCAGCTCCTCGGGACAGGGTGCTGAAAAACTGTTTTTT.

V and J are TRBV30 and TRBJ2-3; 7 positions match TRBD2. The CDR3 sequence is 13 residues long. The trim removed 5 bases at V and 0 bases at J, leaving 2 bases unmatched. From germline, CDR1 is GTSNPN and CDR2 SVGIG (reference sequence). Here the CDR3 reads CAWLAASTDTQYF. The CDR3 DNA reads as TGTGCCTGGCTAGCGGCTAGCACAGATACGCAGTATTTT.

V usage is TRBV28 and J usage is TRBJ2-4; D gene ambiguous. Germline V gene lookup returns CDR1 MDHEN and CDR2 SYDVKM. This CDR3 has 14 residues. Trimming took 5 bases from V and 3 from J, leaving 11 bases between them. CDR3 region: CASSGKEGKNIQYF. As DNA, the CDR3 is TGTGCCAGCAGTGGGAAGGAAGGCAAAAACATTCAGTACTTC. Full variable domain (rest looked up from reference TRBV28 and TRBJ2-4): DVKVTQSSRYLVKRTGEKVFLECVQDMDHENMFWYRQDPGLGLRLIYFSYDVKMKEKGDIPEGYSVSREKKERFSLILESASTNQTSMYLCASSGKEGKNIQYFGAGTRLSVL.

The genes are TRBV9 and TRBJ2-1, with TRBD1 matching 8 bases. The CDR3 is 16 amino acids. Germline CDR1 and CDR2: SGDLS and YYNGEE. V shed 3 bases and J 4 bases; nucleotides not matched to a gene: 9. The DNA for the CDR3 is TGTGCCAGCAGCGCCACAGGGGGTCCCCTATACAATGAGCAGTTCTTC. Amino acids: CASSATGGPLYNEQFF.

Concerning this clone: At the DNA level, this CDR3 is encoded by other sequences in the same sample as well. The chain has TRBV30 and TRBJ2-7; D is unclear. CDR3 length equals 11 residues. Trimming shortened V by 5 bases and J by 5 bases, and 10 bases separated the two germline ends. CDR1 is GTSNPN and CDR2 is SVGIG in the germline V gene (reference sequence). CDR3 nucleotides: TGTGCCTGGTCCGCCGAGAACGAGCAGTACTTC. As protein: CAWSAENEQYF.

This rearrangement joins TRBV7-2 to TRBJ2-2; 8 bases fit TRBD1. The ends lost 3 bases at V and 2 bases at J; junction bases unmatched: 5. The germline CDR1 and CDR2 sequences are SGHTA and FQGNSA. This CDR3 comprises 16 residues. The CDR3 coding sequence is TGTGCCAGCAGCTTCGGACAGGGCCGTAACACCGGGGAGCTGTTTTTT. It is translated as CASSFGQGRNTGELFF.

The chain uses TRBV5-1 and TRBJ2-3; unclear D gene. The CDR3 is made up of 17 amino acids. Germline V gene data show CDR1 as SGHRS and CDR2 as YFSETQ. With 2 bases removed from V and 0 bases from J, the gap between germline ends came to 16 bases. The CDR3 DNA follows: TGCGCCAGCAGCTTCTCTCCCTCCGCGCCTAGCACAGATACGCAGTATTTT. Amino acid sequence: CASSFSPSAPSTDTQYF.

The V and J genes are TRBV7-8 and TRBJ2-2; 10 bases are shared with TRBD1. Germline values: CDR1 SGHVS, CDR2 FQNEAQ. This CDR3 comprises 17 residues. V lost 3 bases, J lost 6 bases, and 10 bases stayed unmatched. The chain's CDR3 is CASSFRDRGVMAGELFF. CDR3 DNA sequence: TGTGCCAGCAGCTTCCGGGACAGGGGAGTAATGGCCGGGGAGCTGTTTTTT.